This entry lists 24 T cell receptor beta chains sequenced from one sample in a study of T-cell reconstitution after alpha-beta-depleted transplantation in children. Using unique molecular identifiers, the investigators prepared the TCRbeta library. TCRdb recomputed calls from the PCR reads with MiXCR, one row per CDR3 protein. The table includes 700,000 to 950,000 distinct CDR3 sequences, 15% to 20% detected once. The sample was PBMCs, mostly from graft donor cells, taken 360 days after TCRalphabeta/CD19-depleted stem cell transplant. These TCRs come from a male patient between 10 and 17 years old who had a stem cell transplant for acute lymphoblastic leukemia, so the T cells may come from the graft donor.

This clonotype was counted ten times or more. The chain is built from TRBV2 and TRBJ2-1; D is possibly TRBD2 (6 bases). CDR3 length: 19 amino acids. Trimming took 0 bases from V and 1 from J, leaving 19 bases between them. The V gene's germline CDR1 is SNHLY and CDR2 FYNNEI. Here the CDR3 reads CASSEAYDPEAGSYNEQFF. CDR3 bases: TGTGCCAGCAGTGAAGCCTACGACCCCGAGGCGGGATCCTACAATGAGCAGTTCTTC. The variable domain in full, completed from reference TRBV2 and TRBJ2-1, reads EPEVTQTPSHQVTQMGQEVILRCVPISNHLYFYWYRQILGQKVEFLVSFYNNEISEKSEIFDDQFSVERPDGSNFTLKIRSTKLEDSAMYFCASSEAYDPEAGSYNEQFFGPGTRLTVL.

The sample holds a few counts of this clonotype. The chain's CDR3 is CASRALPGQSTYGYTF. For the CDR3, the DNA is TGTGCCAGCAGGGCCCTCCCGGGACAGAGTACTTATGGCTACACCTTC. The chain uses TRBV6-1 and TRBJ1-2; 7 bases line up with TRBD1. Germline CDR1 MNHNS, CDR2 SASEGT. There are 16 residues in the CDR3. With V trimmed by 6 bases and J by 5 bases, 15 bases remained unmatched.

V gene TRBV4-1 combines with J gene TRBJ2-1, with 11 bases that match TRBD1. The CDR3 spans 16 residues. After removal of 5 bases from V and 4 bases from J, the junction contained 7 bases not matched to a gene. Germline assignment: CDR1 MGHRA and CDR2 YSYEKL. The CDR3 here is CASSSFGQGAYNEQFF. In DNA, the CDR3 is TGCGCCAGCAGCTCCTTCGGACAGGGGGCGTACAATGAGCAGTTCTTC.

This clonotype was counted between two and nine times. The chain uses TRBV6-1 and TRBJ2-7; 8 bases align to TRBD2. CDR3 size: 16 residues. Per the germline V gene, CDR1 is MNHNS and CDR2 is SASEGT. V lost 7 bases to trimming and J lost 1 base; unmatched junction nucleotides: 12. The CDR3 region is CASKGGRGVPSYEQYF. The CDR3 nucleotides read TGTGCCAGCAAGGGGGGGCGGGGGGTCCCATCCTACGAGCAGTACTTC.

This clonotype occurred a few times. This rearrangement joins TRBV7-3 to TRBJ2-1; TRBD2 aligns across 10 bases. The CDR3 contains 15 residues. J lost 4 bases, V lost 3 bases, and 3 bases had no gene match. Germline V gene lookup returns CDR1 SGHTA and CDR2 FQGTGA. CDR3 sequence reads: CASSFSGRSYNEQFF. DNA of the CDR3: TGTGCCAGCAGCTTTAGCGGGAGGAGTTACAATGAGCAGTTCTTC.

This clonotype has just a few counts. The gene calls are TRBV29-1 and TRBJ2-1; maybe TRBD2 (6 bases). Germline CDR1 is SQVTM and CDR2 is ANQGSEA. Deletions cut 4 bases from V and 9 bases from J, with 13 bases between. CDR3 length: 12 residues. The CDR3 reads CSVGRDFGEQFF. The DNA of the CDR3 is TGCAGCGTTGGACGGGACTTTGGTGAGCAGTTCTTC.

This clonotype was observed a few times. The chain links TRBV10-3 to TRBJ2-1; the match to TRBD2 covers 7 bases. V gave up 8 bases and J gave up 9 bases; unmatched junction bases: 10. The CDR3 has 13 residues. Germline values: CDR1 ENHRY, CDR2 SYGVKD. In DNA, the CDR3 is TGTGCCATCGGAAGCGGGGACGCGGCTGAGCAGTTCTTC. Protein: CAIGSGDAAEQFF.

This clonotype was picked up many times. The V gene is TRBV20-1, the J gene TRBJ2-1; no firm D call. The CDR3 sequence is 11 residues long. Germline loops: CDR1 DFQATT, CDR2 SNEGSKA (reference sequence). Trimming pared 5 bases from V and 3 bases from J, leaving 5 bases between. The CDR3, as DNA: TGCAGTGCTGGTGGCTACAATGAGCAGTTCTTC. As protein: CSAGGYNEQFF.

This clonotype was found a few times. V is TRBV12-3 or TRBV12-4 and J is TRBJ2-7, with a tentative D call TRBD2 (7 bases). The CDR3 has 15 amino acids. The V gene lost 6 bases and the J gene lost 1 base, with 16 bases spanning the gap. CDR3 sequence: CASRLGASGSYEQYF. The CDR3 DNA reads TGTGCCAGCAGACTGGGGGCTAGCGGTTCCTACGAGCAGTACTTC.

The chain combines TRBV27 with TRBJ2-3, with TRBD2 identical over 12 bases. This CDR3 has 18 residues. V trimming: 5 bases; J trimming: 6 bases; junction bases outside the gene matches: 15. The germline CDR1 and CDR2 sequences are MNHEY and SMNVEV (reference sequence). The CDR3 DNA reads TGTGCCAGCAGTATCCTAGCGGGAGGGCCGATTGGTACCGATACGCAGTATTTT. It is translated as CASSILAGGPIGTDTQYF.

The chain couples TRBV5-5 to TRBJ2-6, with D perhaps TRBD1 (5 bases). Trimming shortened V by 1 base and J by 0 bases, and 14 bases separated the two germline ends. Germline lookup yields CDR1 SGHKS and CDR2 YYEKEE (reference sequence). CDR3 length: 18 amino acids. CDR3 in DNA: TGTGCCAGCAGCTTGTTGTTGCAGGGCGTCTCTGGGGCCAACGTCCTGACTTTC. This gives the protein CASSLLLQGVSGANVLTF.

This clonotype came up many times. DNA for the CDR3: TGTGCCAGCAACCAGCCTAGCGGGAGTGGCTCAGATACGCAGTATTTT. This codes for CASNQPSGSGSDTQYF. The chain carries TRBV4-2 and TRBJ2-3, with 10 bases identical to TRBD2. There are 16 residues in the CDR3. Germline V gene sequence: CDR1 LGHNA, CDR2 YNFKEQ. With 7 bases clipped from V and 4 bases from J, the junction kept 11 bases outside the gene matches.

This clonotype was seen a few times. V gene TRBV6-5 combines with J gene TRBJ2-2, with 8 bases lining up with TRBD1. Per germline, CDR1 MNHEY and CDR2 SVGAGI. This CDR3 is 14 amino acids long. Germline trimming cut 6 bases from V and 6 bases from J; bases unmatched to any gene: 6. The CDR3 nucleotides read TGTGCCAGCAGATACGACAGGGGACCCGGGGAGCTGTTTTTT. As protein: CASRYDRGPGELFF.

This clonotype has only a few counts. The rearrangement links TRBV29-1 to TRBJ2-5, with D maybe TRBD1 (6 bases). The CDR3 is 13 residues long. The germline V gene encodes CDR1 SQVTM and CDR2 ANQGSEA. Trimming stripped 4 bases from V and 4 bases from J, with 13 bases between. The CDR3 loop reads CSVGGGQIETQYF. In DNA form, the CDR3 reads TGCAGCGTTGGCGGCGGACAGATAGAGACCCAGTACTTC. Together with reference TRBV29-1 and TRBJ2-5, the CDR3 gives the full variable domain: SAVISQKPSRDICQRGTSLTIQCQVDSQVTMMFWYRQQPGQSLTLIATANQGSEATYESGFVIDKFPISRPNLTFSTLTVSNMSPEDSSIYLCSVGGGQIETQYFGPGTRLLVL.

This clonotype occurred many times. Here the CDR3 reads CATMGGRAADTQYF. As DNA, the CDR3 is TGTGCCACAATGGGCGGGAGGGCCGCGGATACGCAGTATTTT. V usage is TRBV24-1 and J usage is TRBJ2-3; 9 nucleotides align to TRBD2. The CDR3 totals 14 residues. Germline V CDR1 and CDR2: KGHDR, SFDVKD. With V trimmed by 10 bases and J by 6 bases, 10 bases remained unmatched.

The chain recombines TRBV5-1 with TRBJ2-7, with 12 positions matching TRBD2. Germline V gives CDR1 SGHRS, CDR2 YFSETQ. The trim removed 4 bases at V and 4 bases at J, leaving 12 bases unmatched. The CDR3 extends over 17 amino acids. The CDR3 DNA reads TGCGCCAGCAGCGTACGGACTAGCGGGAATCTGTGGTACGAGCAGTACTTC. It is translated as CASSVRTSGNLWYEQYF.

This clonotype was counted between two and nine times. V gene TRBV4-1 combines with J gene TRBJ1-1, with unresolved D. Germline-derived CDR1 and CDR2 are MGHRA and YSYEKL. With 0 bases removed from V and 2 bases from J, the gap between germline ends came to 7 bases. This CDR3 comprises 14 residues. Here the CDR3 DNA reads TGCGCCAGCAGCCAAGATATGGTCAACACTGAAGCTTTCTTT. This gives the protein CASSQDMVNTEAFF.

This clonotype was recorded a few times. This rearrangement joins TRBV20-1 to TRBJ1-5, with TRBD1 as a possible D gene (5 bases). From germline, CDR1 is DFQATT and CDR2 SNEGSKA (reference sequence). V was cut by 3 bases and J by 5 bases, with 8 bases left in between. This CDR3 has 12 amino acids. CDR3 coding DNA: TGCAGTGCTAGGGACATATATCAGCCCCAGCATTTT. This codes for CSARDIYQPQHF.

About this clonotype: Without the conserved terminal phenylalanine or tryptophan, this CDR3 likely stems from a read error. The V call is TRBV20-1, the J call TRBJ1-5; no firm D call. The CDR3 is 12 residues long. Germline assignment: CDR1 DFQATT and CDR2 SNEGSKA (reference sequence). Trimming removed 3 bases from V and 4 bases from J, with 7 bases in between. The CDR3 is CSARPENQPQHS. Here the CDR3 DNA reads TGCAGTGCTAGGCCGGAGAATCAGCCCCAGCATTCT.

This chain links TRBV5-1 with TRBJ1-2, with D possibly TRBD1 on 6 matching bases. With 6 bases removed from V and 7 bases from J, the gap between germline ends came to 16 bases. Germline V gene lookup returns CDR1 SGHRS and CDR2 YFSETQ. CDR3 length equals 13 residues. The CDR3 reads CASTDRAQGGYTF. DNA of the CDR3: TGCGCCAGCACGGACCGGGCACAGGGTGGCTACACCTTC.

In this sample, this clonotype turned up a few times. The V and J genes are TRBV12-3 or TRBV12-4 and TRBJ2-7; 10 bases match TRBD2. V dropped 3 bases and J dropped 2; count of bases not matched to a gene: 4. This CDR3 is built from 15 residues. CDR3 sequence: CASSFESGRAYEQYF. The DNA of the CDR3 is TGTGCCAGCAGTTTTGAGAGCGGGAGGGCCTACGAGCAGTACTTC.

The rearrangement uses TRBV20-1 and TRBJ2-5; D ambiguous. Trimming stripped 3 bases from V and 1 base from J, with 3 bases between. CDR1 and CDR2 from the germline V gene are DFQATT and SNEGSKA (reference sequence). The CDR3 totals 11 residues. As DNA, the CDR3 is TGCAGTGCTAGGGCCCAAGAGACCCAGTACTTC. Translated, it gives CSARAQETQYF.

The table lists this clonotype with a few counts. The V gene is TRBV10-3, the J gene TRBJ1-1, with D hard to call. Trimming took 2 bases from V and 1 from J, leaving 5 bases between them. The CDR3 loop spans 13 amino acids. Germline V gives CDR1 ENHRY, CDR2 SYGVKD. The CDR3 is CAISETWNTEAFF. CDR3 nucleotides: TGTGCCATCAGTGAGACCTGGAACACTGAAGCTTTCTTT.

This clonotype showed up just a few times. The genes are TRBV3-1 and TRBJ2-1; D call uncertain. V was shortened by 2 bases and J by 9 bases, with 11 bases between the two germline ends. CDR3 size: 13 residues. Germline values: CDR1 LGHDT, CDR2 YNNKEL (reference sequence). The CDR3, as DNA: TGTGCCAGCAGCCAACACACCTACGGTGAGCAGTTCTTC. This codes for CASSQHTYGEQFF.